Shown below are 20 T cell receptor beta chains from a single sample sequenced in a study of cytomegalovirus exposure and HLA in healthy donors (dated by TCRdb to about 2017). The library was obtained by the immunoSEQ multiplex PCR assay. For the multiplex PCR, a mixture combining 60 forward primers for TCR Vbeta segments and 13 reverse primers for TCR Jbeta segments was used. Sourced from immuneACCESS, this table was stored by TCRdb with only in-frame sequences that have V and J called. A share of the clones is absent; for the studies checked, an unresolved V gene accounts for under half, and the remainder has no known explanation. The sample yields about 78,000 clones; around 85% were counted once. The leading ten clones occupy roughly 2.3% of the sample. Sample: PBMCs. Receptors originate from a woman aged 45-59 years in good health and CMV-seronegative.

The CDR3 sequence is CASSLEPRLFF. The DNA for the CDR3 is TGTGCCAGCAGTCTGGAACCTAGACTGTTCTTC. J is TRBJ2-1 and V is TRBV2, with D unclear. CDR3 length equals 11 residues. Between the trimmed V and J ends, which lost 5 bases and 15 bases, there was a span of 14 bases. Germline CDR1 reads SNHLY; CDR2 reads FYNNEI. Combining the CDR3 with reference TRBV2 and TRBJ2-1 gives the whole variable domain EPEVTQTPSHQVTQMGQEVILRCVPISNHLYFYWYRQILGQKVEFLVSFYNNEISEKSEIFDDQFSVERPDGSNFTLKIRSTKLEDSAMYFCASSLEPRLFFGPGTRLTVL.

V is TRBV11-3 and J is TRBJ2-2, with TRBD2 identical over 10 bases. The germline gives CDR1 SGHNT, CDR2 YENEEA. With V trimmed by 5 bases and J by 1 base, 7 bases remained unmatched. The CDR3 has 17 residues. CDR3 sequence reads: CASSMTSGPQNTGELFF. In DNA, the CDR3 is TGTGCCAGCAGCATGACTAGCGGGCCACAGAACACCGGGGAGCTGTTTTTT.

This sequence joins TRBV5-1 and TRBJ2-3; TRBD2 matches 8 bases. Unmatched junction bases numbered 8, after V lost 2 bases and J lost 3 bases. The length of the CDR3 is 16 residues. The germline V gene encodes CDR1 SGHRS and CDR2 YFSETQ. CDR3 coding DNA: TGCGCCAGCAGCTTATTAAGCGGGAGCCCGACAGATACGCAGTATTTT. Its protein is CASSLLSGSPTDTQYF.

About this clone itself: One end of the junction does not line up with germline, which may come from a read error. The genes are TRBV6-1 and TRBJ1-2; D unclear. This CDR3 region has 12 residues. Germline V gene lookup returns CDR1 MNHNS and CDR2 SASEGT. The CDR3 loop reads CASREDSYGYTF. For the CDR3, the DNA is TGTGCCAGCAGGGAAGACTCCTATGGCTACACCTTC.

The chain is built from TRBV12-5 and TRBJ2-1; D uncertain. Trimming cost V 7 bases and J 8 bases, with 18 bases left between them. This CDR3 comprises 14 residues. The germline V gene encodes CDR1 LGHNT and CDR2 FRNRAP. CDR3 sequence reads: CASALMKPPDEQFF. The CDR3, as DNA: TGTGCTAGTGCCCTTATGAAGCCCCCCGATGAGCAGTTCTTC.

The genes are TRBV6-6 and TRBJ2-1, with 8 bases identical to TRBD2. Looked up from germline, CDR1 is MNHNY and CDR2 is SVGAGI (reference sequence). The CDR3 extends over 13 amino acids. V trimming: 6 bases; J trimming: 5 bases; junction bases outside the gene matches: 3. CDR3 amino acids: CASSRGGNNEQFF. DNA of the CDR3: TGTGCCAGCAGCCGCGGGGGGAACAATGAGCAGTTCTTC.

This chain uses TRBV7-9 with TRBJ2-2; possible D gene TRBD2, 5 bases. V was cut by 1 base and J by 1 base, with 10 bases left in between. In germline, CDR1 is SEHNR, CDR2 FQNEAQ (reference sequence). The CDR3 is 16 amino acids. The CDR3 coding sequence is TGTGCCAGCAGCTTAGAGTCGGGGTTGAACACCGGGGAGCTGTTTTTT. Its protein is CASSLESGLNTGELFF.

The rearrangement links TRBV30 to TRBJ2-7; a possible D gene is TRBD2 (6 bases). V dropped 6 bases and J dropped 1 base, with 10 bases sitting between them. The CDR3 sequence is 12 residues long. Germline CDR1 reads GTSNPN; CDR2 reads SVGIG (reference sequence). The CDR3 DNA follows: TGTGCCTGCGCGGGGTCGTCCTACGAGCAGTACGTC. This translates into CACAGSSYEQYV.

The table lists this clone with a count of one. The J gene is TRBJ1-2, the V gene TRBV19; no clear D gene. In germline, CDR1 is LNHDA, CDR2 SQIVND (reference sequence). CDR3 size: 13 residues. V was cut by 4 bases and J by 3 bases, with 9 bases left in between. CDR3: CASSKNGDYGYTF. CDR3 nucleotides: TGTGCCAGTAGTAAGAATGGAGACTATGGCTACACCTTC.

This clone was observed a handful of times. The chain couples TRBV5-1 to TRBJ1-5, with D perhaps matching TRBD1 (5 bases). Germline V gene sequence: CDR1 SGHRS, CDR2 YFSETQ. This CDR3 spans 17 amino acids. Between the trimmed V and J ends, which lost 1 base and 3 bases, there was a span of 17 bases. CDR3 loop: CASSLTALGHNNQPQHF. DNA for the CDR3: TGCGCCAGCAGCTTGACCGCCCTAGGACATAACAATCAGCCCCAGCATTTT.

The chain combines TRBV30 with TRBJ1-3; 7 bases line up with TRBD1. CDR3 length: 11 amino acids. Germline CDR1 GTSNPN, CDR2 SVGIG (reference sequence). V trimming: 4 bases; J trimming: 10 bases; junction bases outside the gene matches: 4. In DNA form, the CDR3 reads TGTGCCTGGACTAGGGGGCCGACCATATATTTT. This gives the protein CAWTRGPTIYF.

This clone was detected only once. The J gene is TRBJ2-7, the V gene TRBV20-1, with D possibly TRBD2 on 5 matching bases. The CDR3 loop spans 11 amino acids. Deletions cut 7 bases from V and 4 bases from J, with 11 bases between. Germline CDR1 DFQATT, CDR2 SNEGSKA (reference sequence). CDR3: CSGGSGYEQYF. CDR3 coding DNA: TGCAGTGGTGGGAGTGGTTACGAGCAGTACTTC.

V is TRBV6-6 and J is TRBJ1-5; 9 bases align to TRBD1. Germline CDR1 and CDR2: MNHNY and SVGAGI (reference sequence). Trimming removed 4 bases from V and 6 bases from J; junction bases left unmatched: 7. The CDR3 has 15 amino acids. CDR3 nucleotides: TGTGCCAGCAGTTCTTCCGGGACAGGGCGTCAGCCCCAGCATTTT. It encodes CASSSSGTGRQPQHF.

This chain links TRBV7-2 with TRBJ2-7, with a tentative D call TRBD1 (6 bases). This CDR3 spans 13 amino acids. Trimming shortened V by 0 bases and J by 3 bases, and 6 bases separated the two germline ends. Germline-derived CDR1 and CDR2 are SGHTA and FQGNSA. DNA of the CDR3: TGTGCCAGCAGCTTAGCACAGGGCTACGAGCAGTACTTC. Protein product: CASSLAQGYEQYF.

The CDR3 reads CASSWTQNNYGYTF. The CDR3, as DNA: TGTGCCAGCAGCTGGACACAGAACAACTATGGCTACACCTTC. V gene TRBV7-2 combines with J gene TRBJ1-2; TRBD1 is a possible D gene (5 bases). This CDR3 region has 14 residues. The germline gives CDR1 SGHTA, CDR2 FQGNSA. V was trimmed by 4 bases and J by 2 bases, leaving 11 bases between them.

The gene calls are TRBV5-1 and TRBJ1-1; unclear D gene. This CDR3 spans 14 amino acids. Per the germline V gene, CDR1 is SGHRS and CDR2 is YFSETQ. Deletions cut 0 bases from V and 4 bases from J, with 10 bases between. The CDR3 protein is CASSLGEGGTEAFF. CDR3 nucleotide sequence: TGCGCCAGCAGCTTGGGTGAGGGAGGCACTGAAGCTTTCTTT. Complete variable domain (other parts from reference TRBV5-1 and TRBJ1-1): KAGVTQTPRYLIKTRGQQVTLSCSPISGHRSVSWYQQTPGQGLQFLFEYFSETQRNKGNFPGRFSGRQFSNSRSEMNVSTLELGDSALYLCASSLGEGGTEAFFGQGTRLTVV.

The chain has TRBV6-5 and TRBJ2-5; possible D gene TRBD1, 6 bases. The CDR3 totals 13 residues. V was trimmed by 6 bases and J by 5 bases, leaving 13 bases between them. Per the germline V gene, CDR1 is MNHEY and CDR2 is SVGAGI. The CDR3 coding sequence is TGTGCCAGCAGAGTGGGGGCGCGGGAGACCCAGTACTTC. Translating gives CASRVGARETQYF.

The chain links TRBV9 to TRBJ2-1; 11 bases agree with TRBD2. With V trimmed by 1 base and J by 6 bases, 3 bases remained unmatched. The CDR3 sequence is 15 residues long. CDR1 and CDR2 from the germline V gene are SGDLS and YYNGEE. CDR3 nucleotide sequence: TGTGCCAGCAGCGTAATAGCGGGAGGGTGCAATGAGCAGTTCTTC. Residues: CASSVIAGGCNEQFF. The variable domain in full, with the rest retrieved from reference TRBV9 and TRBJ2-1, is DSGVTQTPKHLITATGQRVTLRCSPRSGDLSVYWYQQSLDQGLQFLIQYYNGEERAKGNILERFSAQQFPDLHSELNLSSLELGDSALYFCASSVIAGGCNEQFFGPGTRLTVL.

V is TRBV7-3 and J is TRBJ1-1, with D maybe TRBD1 (6 bases). Germline CDR1 reads SGHTA; CDR2 reads FQGTGA. This CDR3 has 14 amino acids. V was cut by 5 bases and J by 8 bases, with 18 bases left in between. CDR3 DNA: TGTGCCAGCAGCCCACAGGGAAGGGCTCTCGAAGCTTTCTTT. Its translation is CASSPQGRALEAFF.

J is TRBJ1-1 and V is TRBV9, with a weak D call TRBD1 (5 bases). The CDR3 extends over 14 amino acids. V was trimmed by 0 bases and J by 5 bases, leaving 11 bases between them. From germline, CDR1 is SGDLS and CDR2 YYNGEE. The CDR3 sequence: CASSVEGRLTEAFF. The CDR3 nucleotides are TGTGCCAGCAGCGTAGAGGGGAGGCTTACTGAAGCTTTCTTT.